This TCR beta chain was obtained from a study of cytomegalovirus exposure and HLA in healthy donors. Study-wide results and caveats: Common viral pathogens were later found to be apparently linked to several of the most significant clusters. The availability of immune exposure information extended only to CMV serostatus. The study listed approximately 170 cytomegalovirus-associated TCR beta chains. When a later analysis was performed, an Asian-associated ancestry cluster reportedly had fewer N-insertions than the roughly 690-donor mean.

Both 60 Vbeta primers and 13 Jbeta primers went into the PCR. Assay: immunoSEQ multiplex PCR; the TCRdb copy retains only in-frame clones and omits some. The sample includes about 150,000 clones, over 80% of them seen just once. To note about this clone: Its antigen is unknown.

The germline V gene encodes CDR1 SGHVS and CDR2 FNYEAQ. The V end lost 5 bases, the J end lost 3 bases, and 32 bases lay between the germline ends. This CDR3 comprises 20 residues. This TCR was sampled from a male donor in good health and CMV-seronegative. The rearrangement uses TRBV7-6 and TRBJ2-7; tentative D call: TRBD2 (6 bases). Sequenced: PBMCs. CDR3 loop: CASSPRIIFGQTGRIYEQYF. The DNA of the CDR3 is TGTGCCAGCAGCCCAAGAATTATATTCGGTCAGACCGGGAGAATCTACGAGCAGTACTTC.